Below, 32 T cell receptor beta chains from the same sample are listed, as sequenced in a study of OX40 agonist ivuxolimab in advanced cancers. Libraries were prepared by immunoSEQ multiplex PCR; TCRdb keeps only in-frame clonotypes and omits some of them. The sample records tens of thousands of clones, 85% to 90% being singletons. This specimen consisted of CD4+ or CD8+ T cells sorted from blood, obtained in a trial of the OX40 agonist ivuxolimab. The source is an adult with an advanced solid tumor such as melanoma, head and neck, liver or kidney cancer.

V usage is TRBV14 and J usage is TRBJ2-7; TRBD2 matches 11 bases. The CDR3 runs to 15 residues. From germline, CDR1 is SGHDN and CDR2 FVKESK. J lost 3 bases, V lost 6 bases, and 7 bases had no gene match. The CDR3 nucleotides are TGTGCCAGCAGACACACTAGCGGGAGATTCTACGAGCAGTACTTC. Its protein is CASRHTSGRFYEQYF. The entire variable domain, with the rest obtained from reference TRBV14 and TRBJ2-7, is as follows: EAGVTQFPSHSVIEKGQTVTLRCDPISGHDNLYWYRRVMGKEIKFLLHFVKESKQDESGMPNNRFLAERTGGTYSTLKVQPAELEDSGVYFCASRHTSGRFYEQYFGPGTRLTVT.

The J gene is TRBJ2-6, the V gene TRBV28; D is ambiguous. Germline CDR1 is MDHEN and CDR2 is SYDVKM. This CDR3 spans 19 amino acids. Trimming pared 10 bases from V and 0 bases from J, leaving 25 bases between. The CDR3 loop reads CATRNKPEQINSGANVLTF. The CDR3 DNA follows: TGTGCCACCCGCAACAAACCCGAGCAAATAAACTCTGGGGCCAACGTCCTGACTTTC.

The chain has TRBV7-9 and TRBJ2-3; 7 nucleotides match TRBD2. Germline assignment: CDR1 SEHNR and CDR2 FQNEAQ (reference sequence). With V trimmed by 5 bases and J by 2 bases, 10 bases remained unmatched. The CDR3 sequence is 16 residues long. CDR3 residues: CASSVTVAGPTDTQYF. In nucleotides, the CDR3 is TGTGCCAGCAGCGTTACCGTAGCGGGTCCCACAGATACGCAGTATTTT.

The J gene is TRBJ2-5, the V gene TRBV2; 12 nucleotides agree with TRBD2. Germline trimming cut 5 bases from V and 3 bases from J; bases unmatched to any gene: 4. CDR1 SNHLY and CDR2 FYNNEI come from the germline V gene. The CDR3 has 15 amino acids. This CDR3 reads CASSSSGRDEETQYF. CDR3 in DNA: TGTGCCAGCAGTTCTAGCGGGAGGGACGAAGAGACCCAGTACTTC.

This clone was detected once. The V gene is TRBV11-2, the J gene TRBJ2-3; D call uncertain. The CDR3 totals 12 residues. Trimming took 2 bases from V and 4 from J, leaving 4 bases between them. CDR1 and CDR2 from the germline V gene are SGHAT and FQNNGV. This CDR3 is CASSLTPDTQYF. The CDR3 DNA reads TGTGCCAGCAGCTTAACCCCAGATACGCAGTATTTT.

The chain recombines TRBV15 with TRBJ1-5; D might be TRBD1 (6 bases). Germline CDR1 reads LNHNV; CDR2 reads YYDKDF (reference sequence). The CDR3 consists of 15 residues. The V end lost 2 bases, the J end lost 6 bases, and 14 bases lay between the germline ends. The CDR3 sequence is CATSRSRTALQPQHF. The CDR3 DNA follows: TGTGCCACCAGCAGATCCCGGACAGCCCTTCAGCCCCAGCATTTT.

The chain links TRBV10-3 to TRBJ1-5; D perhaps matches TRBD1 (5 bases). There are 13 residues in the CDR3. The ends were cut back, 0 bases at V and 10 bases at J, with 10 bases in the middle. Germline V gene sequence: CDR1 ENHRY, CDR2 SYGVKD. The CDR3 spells CAISESTGEPQHF. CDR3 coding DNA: TGTGCCATCAGTGAGTCGACGGGGGAACCCCAGCATTTT.

CDR3 DNA: TGTGCCAGCAGCTTTGTAAAGCGGGAGATCAATGAGCAGTTCTTC. This gives the protein CASSFVKREINEQFF. This rearrangement joins TRBV5-6 to TRBJ2-1; 8 bases fit TRBD2. Germline V gene data show CDR1 as SGHDT and CDR2 as YYEEEE. J gave up 6 bases and V 2 bases, and 7 bases lay outside the gene matches. CDR3 length equals 15 residues.

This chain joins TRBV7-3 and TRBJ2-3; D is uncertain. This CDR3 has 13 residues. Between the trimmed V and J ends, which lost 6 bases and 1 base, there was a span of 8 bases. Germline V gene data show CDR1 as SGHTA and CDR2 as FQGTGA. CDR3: CASSYLRTDTQYF. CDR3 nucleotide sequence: TGTGCCAGCAGTTACCTTCGCACAGATACGCAGTATTTT.

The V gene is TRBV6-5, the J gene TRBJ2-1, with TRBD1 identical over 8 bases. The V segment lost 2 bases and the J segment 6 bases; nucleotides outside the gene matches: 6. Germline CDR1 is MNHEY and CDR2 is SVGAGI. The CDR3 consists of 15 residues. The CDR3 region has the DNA TGTGCCAGCAGTTACCCCGGACAGGGCTCCAATGAGCAGTTCTTC. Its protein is CASSYPGQGSNEQFF.

CDR3 in DNA: TGTGCCAGCAGCTTAGAAAGTGGCACAGATACGCAGTATTTT. Translation: CASSLESGTDTQYF. This sequence joins TRBV7-2 and TRBJ2-3; D ambiguous. This CDR3 comprises 14 residues. CDR1 is SGHTA, CDR2 FQGNSA, per germline. The germline V and J ends were trimmed by 1 base and 1 base, with 6 bases remaining between them.

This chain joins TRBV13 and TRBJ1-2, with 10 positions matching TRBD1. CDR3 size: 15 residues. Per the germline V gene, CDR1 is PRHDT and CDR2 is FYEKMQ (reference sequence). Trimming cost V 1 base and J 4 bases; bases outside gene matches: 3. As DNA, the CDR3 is TGTGCCAGCAGCTTAGAGGGACAGGGGTTCTATGGCTACACCTTC. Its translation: CASSLEGQGFYGYTF.

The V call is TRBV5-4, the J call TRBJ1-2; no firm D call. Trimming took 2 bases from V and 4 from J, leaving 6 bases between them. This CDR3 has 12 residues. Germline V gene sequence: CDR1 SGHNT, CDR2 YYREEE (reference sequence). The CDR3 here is CASSFEPYGYTF. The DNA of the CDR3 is TGTGCCAGCAGCTTCGAACCCTATGGCTACACCTTC.

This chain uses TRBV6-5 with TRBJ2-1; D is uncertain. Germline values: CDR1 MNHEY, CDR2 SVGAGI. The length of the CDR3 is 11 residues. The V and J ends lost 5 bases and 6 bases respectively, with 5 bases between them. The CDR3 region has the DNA TGTGCCAGCAGTAATGGCAATGAGCAGTTCTTC. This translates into CASSNGNEQFF.

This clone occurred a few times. This CDR3 is CASSYQGQPEAFF. DNA of the CDR3: TGTGCCAGCAGCTATCAGGGACAGCCTGAAGCTTTCTTT. This chain links TRBV7-9 with TRBJ1-1; 7 nucleotides align to TRBD1. The germline V gene encodes CDR1 SEHNR and CDR2 FQNEAQ (reference sequence). The CDR3 covers 13 residues. V lost 4 bases and J lost 6; bases outside the gene matches: 5.

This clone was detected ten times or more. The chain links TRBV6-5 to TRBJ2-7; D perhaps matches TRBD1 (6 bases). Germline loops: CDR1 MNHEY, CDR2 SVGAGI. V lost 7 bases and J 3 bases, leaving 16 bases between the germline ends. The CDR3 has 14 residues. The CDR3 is CASTRSEQGYEQYF. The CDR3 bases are TGTGCCAGCACCCGCTCGGAACAGGGCTACGAGCAGTACTTC.

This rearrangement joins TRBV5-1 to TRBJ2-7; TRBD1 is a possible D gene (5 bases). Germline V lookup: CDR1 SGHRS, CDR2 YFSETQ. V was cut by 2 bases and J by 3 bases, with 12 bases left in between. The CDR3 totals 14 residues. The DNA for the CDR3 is TGCGCCAGCAGCTTTGACGACAGCTACTACGAGCAGTACTTC. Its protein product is CASSFDDSYYEQYF.

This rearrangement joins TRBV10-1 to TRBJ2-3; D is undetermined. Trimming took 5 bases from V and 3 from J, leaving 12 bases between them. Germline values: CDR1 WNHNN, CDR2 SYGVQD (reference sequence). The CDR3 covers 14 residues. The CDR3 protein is CASSRGPETDTQYF. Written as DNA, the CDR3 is TGCGCCAGCAGTCGTGGACCCGAAACAGATACGCAGTATTTT.

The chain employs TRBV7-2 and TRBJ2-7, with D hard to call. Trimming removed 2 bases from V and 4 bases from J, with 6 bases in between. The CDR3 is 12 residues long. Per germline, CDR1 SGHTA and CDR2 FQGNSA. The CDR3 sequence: CASSLIMYEQYF. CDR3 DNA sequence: TGTGCCAGCAGCTTAATCATGTACGAGCAGTACTTC.

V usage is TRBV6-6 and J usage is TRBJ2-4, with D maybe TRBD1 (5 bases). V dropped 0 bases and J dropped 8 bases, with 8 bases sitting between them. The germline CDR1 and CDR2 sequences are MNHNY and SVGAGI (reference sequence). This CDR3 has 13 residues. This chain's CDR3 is CASSYSTEDIQYF. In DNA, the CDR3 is TGTGCCAGCAGTTACTCGACAGAGGACATTCAGTACTTC.

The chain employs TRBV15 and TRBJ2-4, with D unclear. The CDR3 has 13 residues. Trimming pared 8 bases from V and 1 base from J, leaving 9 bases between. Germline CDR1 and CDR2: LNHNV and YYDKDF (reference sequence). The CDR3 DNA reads TGTGCCACCGGGTGGGTGGCCAAAAACATTCAGTACTTC. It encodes CATGWVAKNIQYF.

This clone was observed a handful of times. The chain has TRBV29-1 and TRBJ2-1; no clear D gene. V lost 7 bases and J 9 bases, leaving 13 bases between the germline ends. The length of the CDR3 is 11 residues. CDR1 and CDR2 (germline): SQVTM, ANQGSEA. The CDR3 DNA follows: TGCAGCGCTTTGGGCTGGAGTGAGCAGTTCTTC. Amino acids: CSALGWSEQFF.

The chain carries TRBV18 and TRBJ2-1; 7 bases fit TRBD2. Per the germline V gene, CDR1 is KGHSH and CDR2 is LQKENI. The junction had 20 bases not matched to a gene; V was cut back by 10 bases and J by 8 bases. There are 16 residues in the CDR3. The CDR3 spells CAIHPPAGTLQDEQFF. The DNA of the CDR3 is TGTGCCATACATCCACCAGCGGGAACCCTACAGGATGAGCAGTTCTTC.

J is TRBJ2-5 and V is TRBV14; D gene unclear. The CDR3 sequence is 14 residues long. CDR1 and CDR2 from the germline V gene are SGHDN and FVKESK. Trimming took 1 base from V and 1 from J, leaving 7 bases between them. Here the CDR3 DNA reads TGTGCCAGCAGCCAAGTCTGGTCCCAAGAGACCCAGTACTTC. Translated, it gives CASSQVWSQETQYF.

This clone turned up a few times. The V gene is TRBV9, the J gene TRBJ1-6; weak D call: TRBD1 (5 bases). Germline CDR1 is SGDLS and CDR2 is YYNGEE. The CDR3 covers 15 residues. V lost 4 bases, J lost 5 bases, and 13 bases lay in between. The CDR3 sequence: CASSLRDGDNSPLHF. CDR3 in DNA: TGTGCCAGCAGCCTTAGGGACGGAGATAATTCACCCCTCCACTTT.

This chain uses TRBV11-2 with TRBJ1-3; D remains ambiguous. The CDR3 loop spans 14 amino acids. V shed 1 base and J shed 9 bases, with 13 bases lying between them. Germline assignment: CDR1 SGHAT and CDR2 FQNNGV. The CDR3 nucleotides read TGTGCCAGCAGCTTAGTGAACCTGGTGGGCACCATATATTTT. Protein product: CASSLVNLVGTIYF. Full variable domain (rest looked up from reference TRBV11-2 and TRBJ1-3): EAGVAQSPRYKIIEKRQSVAFWCNPISGHATLYWYQQILGQGPKLLIQFQNNGVVDDSQLPKDRFSAERLKGVDSTLKIQPAKLEDSAVYLCASSLVNLVGTIYFGEGSWLTVV.

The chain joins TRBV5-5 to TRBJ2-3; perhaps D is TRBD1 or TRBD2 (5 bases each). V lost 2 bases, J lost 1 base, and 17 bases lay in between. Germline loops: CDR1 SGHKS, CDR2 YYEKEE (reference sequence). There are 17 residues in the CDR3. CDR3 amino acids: CASSFSTGGWGTDTQYF. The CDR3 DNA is TGTGCCAGCAGCTTTTCTACAGGAGGCTGGGGCACAGATACGCAGTATTTT.

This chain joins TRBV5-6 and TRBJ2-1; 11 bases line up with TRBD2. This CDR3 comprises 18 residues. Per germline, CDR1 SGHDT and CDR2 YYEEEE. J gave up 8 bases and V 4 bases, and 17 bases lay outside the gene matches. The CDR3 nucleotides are TGTGCCAGCAGCACCGGACCCCAACTAGCGGGAGCCGGATATGAGCAGTTCTTC. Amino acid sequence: CASSTGPQLAGAGYEQFF.

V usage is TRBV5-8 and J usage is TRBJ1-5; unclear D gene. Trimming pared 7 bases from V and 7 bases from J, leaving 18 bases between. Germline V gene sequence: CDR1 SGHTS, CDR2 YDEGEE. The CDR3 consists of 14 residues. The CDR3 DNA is TGTGCCAGCCCCGCCCGGGGATCAATCCAGCCCCAGCATTTT. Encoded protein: CASPARGSIQPQHF.

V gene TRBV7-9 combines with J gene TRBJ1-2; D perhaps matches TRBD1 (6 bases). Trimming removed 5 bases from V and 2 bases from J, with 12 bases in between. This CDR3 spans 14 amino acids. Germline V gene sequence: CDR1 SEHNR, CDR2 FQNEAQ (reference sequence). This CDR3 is CASSTGTENYGYTF. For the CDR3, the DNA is TGTGCCAGCAGCACAGGGACGGAAAACTATGGCTACACCTTC.

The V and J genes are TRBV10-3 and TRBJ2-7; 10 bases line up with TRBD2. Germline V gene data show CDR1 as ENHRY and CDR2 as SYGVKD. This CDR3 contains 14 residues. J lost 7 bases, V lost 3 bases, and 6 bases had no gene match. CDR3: CAISESGRANEQYF. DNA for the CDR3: TGTGCCATCAGTGAAAGCGGGAGGGCTAATGAGCAGTACTTC.

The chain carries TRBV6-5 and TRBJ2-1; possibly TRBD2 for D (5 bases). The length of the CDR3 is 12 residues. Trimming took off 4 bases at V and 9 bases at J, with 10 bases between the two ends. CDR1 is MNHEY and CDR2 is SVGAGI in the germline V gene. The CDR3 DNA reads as TGTGCCAGCAGTTCCCCACGGGGTGAGCAGTTCTTC. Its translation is CASSSPRGEQFF.